The sequence of this T cell receptor (beta chain) was determined in a study of radiation and T cells in renal cell carcinoma. Findings of the study overall: Pretreatment tumor biopsies were lacking, so baseline clonotypes are unknown.

Notes on this clone: What it binds is unknown.

Germline-derived CDR1 and CDR2 are MDHEN and SYDVKM. Deletions cut 2 bases from V and 0 bases from J, with 9 bases between. The CDR3 loop spans 15 amino acids. Sequenced by immunoSEQ multiplex PCR; TCRdb stores in-frame clones only, minus some. This table holds approximately 140,000 clones, less than 90% found once. Specified time point: baseline pretreatment blood. The treatment here: 15 Gy SBRT to primary tumor, nephrectomy 4 weeks later. V usage is TRBV28 and J usage is TRBJ2-3; D is possibly TRBD1 (6 bases). The TCR comes from a woman between 70 and 85 years old with renal cell carcinoma. The input for sequencing was blood, taken from a patient whose treatment included radiotherapy and nephrectomy. The CDR3 DNA follows: TGTGCCAGCAGTTTAGCAGGGGTTAGCACAGATACGCAGTATTTT. Translation gives CASSLAGVSTDTQYF. The variable domain in full, with the rest retrieved from reference TRBV28 and TRBJ2-3, is DVKVTQSSRYLVKRTGEKVFLECVQDMDHENMFWYRQDPGLGLRLIYFSYDVKMKEKGDIPEGYSVSREKKERFSLILESASTNQTSMYLCASSLAGVSTDTQYFGPGTRLTVL.